This T cell receptor beta chain was observed in a study of blood T cell repertoires in COVID-19. Study summary: PBMCs, B-cell-depleted T cells, or T cells provided the cDNA or gDNA that made up the material.

This CDR3 region has 16 residues. Unmatched junction bases numbered 4, after V lost 2 bases and J lost 2 bases. The germline CDR1 and CDR2 sequences are KGHSH and LQKENI. The data were produced by immunoSEQ multiplex PCR, yet TCRdb's version contains in-frame clones alone and is incomplete. The data show about 160,000 clones, around four fifths seen once. The J gene is TRBJ2-1, the V gene TRBV18, with 9 bases lining up with TRBD2. The sequencing input was peripheral blood. This TCR derives from a woman older than 75 with acute or convalescent COVID-19. Written as DNA, the CDR3 is TGTGCCAGCTCACCATTCGGGACTAGCCCCTACAATGAGCAGTTCTTC. It translates to CASSPFGTSPYNEQFF. Full variable domain (rest looked up from reference TRBV18 and TRBJ2-1): NAGVMQNPRHLVRRRGQEARLRCSPMKGHSHVYWYRQLPEEGLKFMVYLQKENIIDESGMPKERFSAEFPKEGPSILRIQQVVRGDSAAYFCASSPFGTSPYNEQFFGPGTRLTVL.